Listed below are T cell receptor beta chains from one sample, sequenced in a study of cytomegalovirus exposure and HLA in healthy donors. Clones were sequenced by immunoSEQ multiplex PCR, and TCRdb holds only the in-frame ones, with some missing. The profile shows 75,000 to 100,000 clones, 80% of them singletons. Sequencing was carried out using PBMCs. Receptors originate from a man aged 25-40 years in good health and CMV-seronegative. Both conserved end residues are part of each CDR3.

length: 14
V: TRBV6-6
J: TRBJ1-5
CDR3: CASSRQDLDQPQHF

length: 14
V: TRBV7-9
J: TRBJ1-5
CDR3: CASSALLPGQPQHF

length: 13
V: TRBV7-8
J: TRBJ1-1
CDR3: CASSQRTQGEAFF

length: 14
V: TRBV5-1
J: TRBJ1-3
CDR3: CASSSGGSGNTIYF

length: 17
V: TRBV5-6
J: TRBJ1-6
CDR3: CASSRTTGDFYNSPLHF

length: 13
V: TRBV7-9
J: TRBJ2-3
CDR3: CASERGVTDTQYF

length: 15
V: TRBV6-5
J: TRBJ2-3
CDR3: CASRLGRGGLDTQYF

length: 14
V: TRBV19
J: TRBJ1-1
CDR3: CASSTRTGGTEAFF

length: 12
V: TRBV30
J: TRBJ2-2
CDR3: CAWRQGAGELFF

length: 15
V: TRBV10-1
J: TRBJ1-2
CDR3: CASSHQITGGDGYTF

length: 12
V: TRBV28
J: TRBJ1-1
CDR3: CASTSGRAVAFF

length: 14
V: TRBV7-2
J: TRBJ2-7
CDR3: CASSLELGPYEQYF

length: 13
V: TRBV7-2
J: TRBJ1-1
CDR3: CASSSLLLSEAFF

length: 15
V: TRBV6-5
J: TRBJ2-2
CDR3: CASSYSYGVVGELFF